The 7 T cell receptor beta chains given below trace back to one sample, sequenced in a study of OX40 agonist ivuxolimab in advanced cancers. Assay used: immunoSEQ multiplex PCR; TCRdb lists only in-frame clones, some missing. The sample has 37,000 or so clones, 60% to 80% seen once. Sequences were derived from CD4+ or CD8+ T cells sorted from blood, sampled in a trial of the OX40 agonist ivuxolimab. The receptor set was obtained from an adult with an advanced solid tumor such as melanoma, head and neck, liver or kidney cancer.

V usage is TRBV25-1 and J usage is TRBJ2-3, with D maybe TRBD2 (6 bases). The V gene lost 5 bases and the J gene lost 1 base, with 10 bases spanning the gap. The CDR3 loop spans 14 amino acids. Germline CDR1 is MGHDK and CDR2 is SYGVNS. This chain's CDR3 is CASSPGLGTDTQYF. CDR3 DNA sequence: TGTGCCAGCAGTCCGGGACTCGGCACAGATACGCAGTATTTT.

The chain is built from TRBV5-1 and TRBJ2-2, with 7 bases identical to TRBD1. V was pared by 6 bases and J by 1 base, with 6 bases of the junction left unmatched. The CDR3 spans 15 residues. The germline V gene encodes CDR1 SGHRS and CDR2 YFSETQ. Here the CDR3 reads CASKTGTENTGELFF. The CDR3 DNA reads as TGCGCCAGCAAAACCGGGACAGAGAACACCGGGGAGCTGTTTTTT.

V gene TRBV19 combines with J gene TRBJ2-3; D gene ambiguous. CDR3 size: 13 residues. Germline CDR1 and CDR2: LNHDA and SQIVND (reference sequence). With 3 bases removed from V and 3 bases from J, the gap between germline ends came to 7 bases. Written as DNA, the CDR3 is TGTGCCAGTAGTATTAAAAGGACAGATACGCAGTATTTT. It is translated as CASSIKRTDTQYF.

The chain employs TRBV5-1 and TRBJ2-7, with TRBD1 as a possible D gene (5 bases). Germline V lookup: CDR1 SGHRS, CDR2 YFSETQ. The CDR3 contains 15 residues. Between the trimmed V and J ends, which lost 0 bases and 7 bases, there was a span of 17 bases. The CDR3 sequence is CASSLGVRAVKEQYF. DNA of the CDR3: TGCGCCAGCAGCTTGGGTGTCAGGGCTGTAAAAGAGCAGTACTTC.

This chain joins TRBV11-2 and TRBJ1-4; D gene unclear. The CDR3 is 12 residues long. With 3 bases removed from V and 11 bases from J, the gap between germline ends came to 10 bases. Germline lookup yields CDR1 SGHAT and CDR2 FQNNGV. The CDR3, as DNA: TGTGCCAGCAGCTTCAATTCGCAGAAACTGTTTTTT. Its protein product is CASSFNSQKLFF.

The CDR3 DNA reads TGCGCCAGCCAGGATAACCCAGGAGTGAACACTGAAGCTTTCTTT. Residues: CASQDNPGVNTEAFF. The rearrangement links TRBV5-1 to TRBJ1-1, with no clear D. Between the trimmed V and J ends, which lost 7 bases and 0 bases, there was a span of 16 bases. Germline V gene sequence: CDR1 SGHRS, CDR2 YFSETQ. The CDR3 runs 15 residues.

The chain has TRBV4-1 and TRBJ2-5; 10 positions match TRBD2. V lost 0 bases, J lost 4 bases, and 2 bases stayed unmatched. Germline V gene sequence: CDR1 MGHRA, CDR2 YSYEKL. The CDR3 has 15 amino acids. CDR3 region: CASSQDERGGETQYF. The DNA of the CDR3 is TGCGCCAGCAGCCAAGATGAGCGGGGGGGAGAGACCCAGTACTTC.